This is a list of T cell receptor beta chains from one sample in a study of blood T cell repertoires in COVID-19. Assay used: immunoSEQ multiplex PCR; TCRdb lists only in-frame clones, some missing. In the table there are about 270,000 clones, approximately 90% of which are singletons. The sequencing input was PBMCs or T cells enriched from blood (not recorded which). Receptors originate from a man aged 35-49 years who had been exposed to COVID-19. Both conserved end residues are part of each CDR3. Each record gives: CDR3 protein, CDR3 DNA, D gene, V gene, J gene, clone size. A D gene is named only where the DNA matches it firmly. For some rows the clone size is stated as once, few or many, or as a class when expanded; others skip it.

cdr3_aa: CASSPQEGPYEQYF
cdr3_nt: TGTGCCAGCAGCCCCCAGGAGGGTCCCTACGAGCAGTACTTC
d_call: .
v_call: TRBV11-2
j_call: TRBJ2-7
clone_size: .

cdr3_aa: CASSTGTANEKLFF
cdr3_nt: TGTGCCAGTAGTACCGGGACAGCAAATGAAAAACTGTTTTTT
d_call: TRBD1
v_call: TRBV19
j_call: TRBJ1-4
clone_size: .

cdr3_aa: CASSPGAVISNQPQHF
cdr3_nt: TGCGCCAGCAGCCCAGGGGCGGTTATAAGCAATCAGCCCCAGCATTTT
d_call: .
v_call: TRBV4-1
j_call: TRBJ1-5
clone_size: .

cdr3_aa: CASSPKQGANYGYTF
cdr3_nt: TGTGCCAGCAGTCCAAAACAGGGGGCGAACTATGGCTACACCTTC
d_call: TRBD1
v_call: TRBV5-6
j_call: TRBJ1-2
clone_size: .

cdr3_aa: CASMKHSGTGIYEQYF
cdr3_nt: TGTGCCAGTATGAAGCACTCCGGGACAGGGATCTACGAGCAGTACTTC
d_call: TRBD1
v_call: TRBV19
j_call: TRBJ2-7
clone_size: .

cdr3_aa: CASSQAQWAQYF
cdr3_nt: TGTGCCAGCAGTCAGGCCCAATGGGCGCAGTATTTT
d_call: .
v_call: TRBV28
j_call: TRBJ2-3
clone_size: .

cdr3_aa: CAWSRPGSTVTIEQYF
cdr3_nt: TGTGCCTGGAGTAGACCCGGGAGCACCGTGACTATTGAGCAGTACTTC
d_call: .
v_call: TRBV30
j_call: TRBJ2-7
clone_size: .

cdr3_aa: CAWSYTSTDTQYF
cdr3_nt: TGTGCCTGGAGTTATACTAGCACAGATACGCAGTATTTT
d_call: .
v_call: TRBV30
j_call: TRBJ2-3
clone_size: .

cdr3_aa: CASSGGSTDTQYF
cdr3_nt: TGTGCCAGCTCGGGGGGGAGCACAGATACGCAGTATTTT
d_call: TRBD2
v_call: TRBV28
j_call: TRBJ2-3
clone_size: .

cdr3_aa: CAWSDSSNQPQHF
cdr3_nt: TGTGCCTGGAGCGACAGTAGCAATCAGCCCCAGCATTTT
d_call: .
v_call: TRBV30
j_call: TRBJ1-5
clone_size: .

cdr3_aa: CASSYRGAGEQYF
cdr3_nt: TGTGCCAGCAGTTACCGGGGGGCAGGCGAGCAGTACTTC
d_call: .
v_call: TRBV6-5
j_call: TRBJ2-7
clone_size: .

cdr3_aa: CASSFTGTGGIGGYTF
cdr3_nt: TGTGCCAGCAGTTTTACCGGGACAGGGGGCATCGGTGGCTACACCTTC
d_call: TRBD1
v_call: TRBV27
j_call: TRBJ1-2
clone_size: .

cdr3_aa: CASAHTDRGQGSTDTQYF
cdr3_nt: TGTGCCAGCGCCCACACCGACCGGGGACAGGGTAGCACAGATACGCAGTATTTT
d_call: TRBD1
v_call: TRBV9
j_call: TRBJ2-3
clone_size: .

cdr3_aa: CASSLTSVNEQFF
cdr3_nt: TGTGCCAGCAGCTTAACCTCCGTGAATGAGCAGTTCTTC
d_call: .
v_call: TRBV7-3
j_call: TRBJ2-1
clone_size: .

cdr3_aa: CASSQGGGNQPQHF
cdr3_nt: TGTGCCAGCAGCCAAGGTGGAGGGAATCAGCCCCAGCATTTT
d_call: .
v_call: TRBV14
j_call: TRBJ1-5
clone_size: .

cdr3_aa: CASSSRIEIADYNEQFF
cdr3_nt: TGTGCCAGCAGCTCGCGTATCGAGATAGCGGACTACAATGAGCAGTTCTTC
d_call: .
v_call: TRBV5-6
j_call: TRBJ2-1
clone_size: .

cdr3_aa: CASSQDRGSTDTQYF
cdr3_nt: TGTGCCAGCAGCCAGGACAGGGGTAGCACAGATACGCAGTATTTT
d_call: TRBD1
v_call: TRBV3-1/TRBV3-2
j_call: TRBJ2-3
clone_size: .

cdr3_aa: CASSFSHTDTQYF
cdr3_nt: TGTGCCAGCAGTTTTTCCCACACAGATACGCAGTATTTT
d_call: .
v_call: TRBV27
j_call: TRBJ2-3
clone_size: .

cdr3_aa: CASSQVTGTSVDEQFF
cdr3_nt: TGCGCCAGCAGCCAAGTAACCGGGACTAGTGTTGATGAGCAGTTCTTC
d_call: TRBD2
v_call: TRBV4-3
j_call: TRBJ2-1
clone_size: .

cdr3_aa: CASSLNARGAAGELFF
cdr3_nt: TGTGCCAGCAGCTTAAATGCCAGGGGGGCTGCCGGGGAGCTGTTTTTT
d_call: .
v_call: TRBV7-3
j_call: TRBJ2-2
clone_size: .

cdr3_aa: CASSSEAGAAFF
cdr3_nt: TGTGCCAGCAGCTCGGAAGCGGGGGCTGCGTTCTTC
d_call: TRBD2
v_call: TRBV11-2
j_call: TRBJ2-1
clone_size: .

cdr3_aa: CASSFGSGTGKSGELFF
cdr3_nt: TGTGCCAGCAGCTTTGGGTCCGGGACAGGGAAATCCGGGGAGCTGTTTTTT
d_call: TRBD1
v_call: TRBV5-6
j_call: TRBJ2-2
clone_size: .

cdr3_aa: CASRSAREAFF
cdr3_nt: TGCGCCAGCAGATCGGCCAGGGAAGCTTTCTTT
d_call: .
v_call: TRBV10-2
j_call: TRBJ1-1
clone_size: .

cdr3_aa: CASSGGTSGRVYEQFF
cdr3_nt: TGTGCCAGCAGCGGGGGGACTAGCGGGAGGGTGTATGAGCAGTTCTTC
d_call: TRBD2
v_call: TRBV5-5
j_call: TRBJ2-1
clone_size: once

cdr3_aa: CASSLIIAGGLDTQYF
cdr3_nt: TGTGCCAGCAGCCTAATAATAGCGGGAGGGCTAGATACGCAGTATTTT
d_call: TRBD2
v_call: TRBV3-1/TRBV3-2
j_call: TRBJ2-3
clone_size: .

cdr3_aa: CASSPGTASSTDTQYF
cdr3_nt: TGTGCCAGCAGCCCTGGGACAGCCTCTAGCACAGATACGCAGTATTTT
d_call: TRBD1
v_call: TRBV7-3
j_call: TRBJ2-3
clone_size: .

cdr3_aa: CASSLSTGSSTYEQYF
cdr3_nt: TGTGCCAGCAGTTTATCGACAGGGTCTAGCACCTACGAGCAGTACTTC
d_call: TRBD1
v_call: TRBV28
j_call: TRBJ2-7
clone_size: .

cdr3_aa: CASSAGLAKETQYF
cdr3_nt: TGTGCCAGCAGCGCCGGACTAGCCAAAGAGACCCAGTACTTC
d_call: TRBD2
v_call: TRBV9
j_call: TRBJ2-5
clone_size: .

cdr3_aa: CASSKVGMAYEQYF
cdr3_nt: TGTGCCAGTTCTAAGGTCGGGATGGCCTACGAGCAGTACTTC
d_call: .
v_call: TRBV27
j_call: TRBJ2-7
clone_size: .